The table lists the clone carrying this T cell receptor beta chain with a count of one. Its antigen is undetermined. A much larger clonotype is one base distant, so this may be a read error. TCR alpha and beta CDR3 regions were amplified from RNA using iRepertoire nested multiplex PCR. Tissue mRNA or PBMC total RNA, roughly 90-450 ng, went into one-step reverse transcription and amplification. From the multiplex PCR reads, TCRdb called clonotypes with MiXCR, one entry per CDR3 protein. The sample holds 100,000 to 150,000 distinct CDR3 sequences, more than 20% seen once. This record comes from a study of glioma-infiltrating T cells. Study-level points and caveats: Gliomas, especially low-grade, showed above-expected tissue-blood divergence; non-neoplastic patients showed below. CDR3 overlap between tissue and blood was very small.

The CDR3 consists of 15 residues. CDR1 is MNHGY, CDR2 SVAAGI, per germline. The chain couples TRBV6-9 to TRBJ1-1; perhaps TRBD1 as D (6 bases). What was sequenced was glioma tissue, nonneoplastic brain tissue, or PBMCs (not recorded which). This sequence was found in a human donor with low-grade glioma or glioblastoma, undergoing nonglioma brain surgery, or in good health (not recorded which). The CDR3 coding sequence is TGTGCCAGCAGTTACCGAACAGGGACGAACACTAAAGCTTTCTTT. It yields the protein CASSYRTGTNTKAFF.